Listed below are T cell receptor beta chains from one sample, sequenced in a study of control samples from healthy donors and cancer patients. The method was immunoSEQ multiplex PCR; TCRdb's version includes in-frame clones alone and lacks a portion of them. The sample records 95,000 to 110,000 clones, roughly 91% being singletons. Sequencing used PBMCs. The receptors shown here come from a man in his 60s with lung cancer. Both conserved end residues are part of each CDR3. A D gene is named only where the DNA matches it firmly. The size entry is marked missing in some rows and otherwise reads once, few, many or a size class.

V	D	size	J	CDR3	DNA
TRBV2	TRBD1	-	TRBJ2-5	CASRATGGLQETQYF	TGTGCCAGCAGGGCCACAGGGGGACTCCAAGAGACCCAGTACTTC
TRBV9	-	-	TRBJ2-6	CASSAQGSGANVLTF	TGTGCCAGCAGCGCACAGGGATCCGGGGCCAACGTCCTGACTTTC
TRBV7-3	TRBD1	once	TRBJ1-3	CASTGQDLSGNTIYF	TGTGCCAGCACCGGACAGGACCTTTCTGGAAACACCATATATTTT
TRBV7-9	TRBD1	-	TRBJ1-2	CASSLAGQDSYGYTF	TGTGCCAGCAGCTTAGCGGGACAGGATTCCTATGGCTACACCTTC
TRBV5-4	-	-	TRBJ2-2	CASSLGLGELFF	TGTGCCAGCAGCTTGGGACTCGGGGAGCTGTTTTTT
TRBV6-6	-	-	TRBJ1-1	CASKVEIEAFF	TGTGCCAGCAAGGTGGAAATTGAAGCTTTCTTT
TRBV5-8	TRBD1	-	TRBJ2-2	CASSLVKTASRQGRTGELFF	TGTGCCAGCAGCTTGGTCAAAACTGCTAGCCGACAGGGACGCACCGGGGAGCTGTTTTTT
TRBV5-1	-	-	TRBJ1-1	CASSSPGNTEAFF	TGTGCCAGCAGCTCACCAGGGAACACTGAAGCTTTCTTT
TRBV2	-	-	TRBJ1-5	CASSAGEGNQPQHF	TGTGCCAGCAGTGCAGGGGAAGGAAATCAGCCCCAGCATTTT
TRBV6-5	-	many	TRBJ1-6	CASSYSQGLVSPLHF	TGTGCCAGCAGTTACTCGCAGGGCCTGGTTTCACCCCTCCACTTT
TRBV7-2	-	-	TRBJ2-2	CASSPARVTGELFF	TGTGCCAGCAGCCCCGCGCGGGTTACCGGGGAGCTGTTTTTT
TRBV7-3	-	-	TRBJ1-1	CASSLSQGTEAFF	TGTGCCAGCAGCTTATCTCAGGGTACTGAAGCTTTCTTT
TRBV6-5	-	-	TRBJ1-2	CASSYGGGGLYGYTF	TGTGCCAGCAGTTACGGAGGAGGGGGGCTCTATGGCTACACCTTC
TRBV7-6	TRBD1	once	TRBJ1-6	CASSLRTGGNSPLHF	TGTGCCAGCAGCCTCCGGACAGGGGGTAATTCACCCCTCCACTTT
TRBV13	-	once	TRBJ1-3	CASSLGPDSGNTIYF	TGTGCCAGCAGCTTAGGACCGGACTCTGGAAACACCATATATTTT
TRBV12-5	TRBD1	-	TRBJ2-5	CASGSTGTGVQETQYF	TGTGCTAGTGGCTCAACCGGGACAGGGGTCCAAGAGACCCAGTACTTC
TRBV18	-	-	TRBJ1-1	CASSPVIGAGTEAFF	TGTGCCAGCTCACCGGTAATCGGGGCCGGCACTGAAGCTTTCTTT
TRBV4-1	-	-	TRBJ1-2	CASSLTRGNYGYTF	TGCGCCAGCAGCCTTACACGCGGGAACTATGGCTACACCTTC
TRBV6-6	TRBD1	many	TRBJ2-2	CASNPGQGLGTGELFF	TGTGCCAGCAACCCGGGACAGGGGTTAGGCACCGGGGAGCTGTTTTTT
TRBV6-5	-	-	TRBJ1-1	CASSRLPGENTEAFF	TGTGCCAGCAGCCGCCTTCCGGGGGAGAACACTGAAGCTTTCTTT
TRBV6-6	TRBD2	-	TRBJ2-5	CASSRLAGGMAQYF	TGTGCCAGCAGTCGACTAGCGGGGGGGATGGCCCAGTACTTC
TRBV18	-	-	TRBJ2-1	CASSLQRGYNEQFF	TGTGCCAGCTCACTACAAAGGGGCTACAATGAGCAGTTCTTC
TRBV7-3	TRBD1	-	TRBJ1-1	CASSLLGQRTEAFF	TGTGCCAGCAGCTTGCTGGGACAGCGGACTGAAGCTTTCTTT
TRBV6-5	-	-	TRBJ1-4	CASSITLGGNEKLFF	TGTGCCAGCAGTATTACGTTGGGGGGGAATGAAAAACTGTTTTTT
TRBV5-4	-	once	TRBJ1-1	CASSPRGVNTEAFF	TGTGCCAGCAGCCCCCGGGGAGTAAACACTGAAGCTTTCTTT
TRBV9	-	-	TRBJ2-6	CASSVASVVGFGANVLTF	TGTGCCAGCAGCGTAGCGTCAGTCGTCGGGTTTGGGGCCAACGTCCTGACTTTC
TRBV29-1	-	-	TRBJ1-2	CSVMGAYYGYTF	TGCAGCGTAATGGGAGCGTACTATGGCTACACCTTC
TRBV18	TRBD1	-	TRBJ2-3	CASSSGQERVTQYF	TGTGCCAGCTCCTCCGGACAGGAACGTGTTACGCAGTATTTT
TRBV9	-	-	TRBJ1-2	CASSVDRGDYGYTF	TGTGCCAGCAGCGTAGATCGAGGGGACTATGGCTACACCTTC
TRBV3-1/TRBV3-2	TRBD1	-	TRBJ1-6	CASSLGTGSYNSPLHF	TGTGCCAGCAGCCTCGGGACAGGTAGTTATAATTCACCCCTCCACTTT
TRBV14	-	-	TRBJ2-1	CASSPTGLTAYNEQFF	TGTGCCAGCAGCCCCACAGGTCTTACGGCCTACAATGAGCAGTTCTTC
TRBV6-6	-	-	TRBJ1-2	CASSSGFQGNYGYTF	TGTGCCAGCAGTTCGGGATTCCAGGGGAACTATGGCTACACCTTC
TRBV30	-	-	TRBJ2-1	CAWSSDRNEQFF	TGTGCCTGGAGTTCCGACAGGAATGAGCAGTTCTTC
TRBV27	TRBD1	-	TRBJ2-5	CASSLGQGAETQYF	TGTGCCAGCAGTTTGGGACAGGGGGCAGAGACCCAGTACTTC
TRBV7-6	-	once	TRBJ2-5	CASSPAGGGETQYF	TGTGCCAGCAGCCCTGCTGGCGGTGGAGAGACCCAGTACTTC
TRBV5-1	-	-	TRBJ1-4	CASSSRGANEKLFF	TGCGCCAGCAGCTCCAGGGGAGCTAATGAAAAACTGTTTTTT
TRBV12-5	-	-	TRBJ1-4	CASGLVRDGSPTNEKLFF	TGTGCTAGTGGTTTGGTACGAGACGGCTCCCCAACTAATGAAAAACTGTTTTTT
TRBV6-6	TRBD1	once	TRBJ2-3	CASSYSGTGYTDTQYF	TGTGCCAGCAGTTACTCGGGGACAGGGTATACAGATACGCAGTATTTT